Given below is one TCR beta chain in context. What it recognizes is unknown. This sample is drawn from a study of CD8+ T cells in alopecia areata. Whole-study context: Dosing spanned 6 to 18 months on tofacitinib, then 6 months off drug. Study-level findings and limits: Researchers reported that TCR sharing among patients proved less clear than in mice, possibly HLA-linked. The link between baseline CD8+ expansion and response remains uncertain with one nonresponder.

RNA was extracted and reverse transcribed into cDNA as the sequencing template. Profiled with immunoSEQ multiplex PCR; TCRdb holds only in-frame clones, not every one. The sample carries 200,000 to 250,000 clones, 35% to 45% recorded once. The V gene's germline CDR1 is MNHEY and CDR2 SVGAGI. The CDR3 has 14 residues. Trimming at V came to 2 bases and at J to 3 bases, leaving 3 bases not matched to a gene. Treatment reported: oral pan-JAK inhibitor, 5-10 mg twice daily. The sequence derives from a human donor with alopecia areata. This chain links TRBV6-5 with TRBJ2-7; 8 bases agree with TRBD2. The starting material was CD4+ T cells sorted from blood, obtained at approximately week 31, from a patient treated with tofacitinib. This chain's CDR3 is CASSYAGGIYEQYF. The CDR3 nucleotides read TGTGCCAGCAGTTACGCGGGGGGTATCTACGAGCAGTACTTC.